These 26 T cell receptor beta chains share one sample of origin, sequenced in a study of radiation and T cells in renal cell carcinoma. Profiling relied on immunoSEQ multiplex PCR, and the TCRdb table lists in-frame clones only, not all of them. Here the sample spans about 130,000 clones, 88% being singletons. Specified time point: baseline pretreatment blood. Treatment in this sample: 15 Gy SBRT to primary tumor, nephrectomy 4 weeks later. Source: blood, taken from a patient whose treatment included radiotherapy and nephrectomy. The receptors derive from a woman between 50 and 59 years old with renal cell carcinoma.

The V gene is TRBV2, the J gene TRBJ1-2; D unclear. The germline V gene has CDR1 SNHLY and CDR2 FYNNEI. Trimming pared 0 bases from V and 5 bases from J, leaving 10 bases between. This CDR3 has 14 residues. CDR3 region: CASSEAGALYGYTF. Here the CDR3 DNA reads TGTGCCAGCAGTGAAGCCGGCGCCCTATATGGCTACACCTTC.

This CDR3 is CASSKGQILTVGPNQPQHF. The CDR3 DNA reads as TGTGCCAGCAGCAAAGGACAAATCCTTACGGTAGGCCCCAATCAGCCCCAGCATTTT. The chain is built from TRBV11-2 and TRBJ1-5; the D gene is possibly TRBD1 (5 bases). CDR1 SGHAT and CDR2 FQNNGV come from the germline V gene. V lost 5 bases to trimming and J lost 3 bases, with 26 bases between them. The CDR3 has 19 amino acids.

The rearrangement uses TRBV4-2 and TRBJ2-1; 9 bases agree with TRBD1. The CDR3 is 16 amino acids. The J segment lost 2 bases and the V segment lost 4 bases, leaving 6 bases of the junction unmatched. Germline V CDR1 and CDR2: LGHNA, YNFKEQ. The CDR3 region is CASSPRRQGAYNEQFF. CDR3 sequence (DNA): TGTGCCAGCAGCCCCAGGAGACAGGGGGCCTACAATGAGCAGTTCTTC.

This clone occurred once. The chain recombines TRBV19 with TRBJ2-1; no reliable D call. Per the germline V gene, CDR1 is LNHDA and CDR2 is SQIVND (reference sequence). The CDR3 is 15 amino acids. The V gene lost 3 bases and the J gene lost 1 base, with 10 bases spanning the gap. The CDR3 is CASSIGGLSYNEQFF. The CDR3 DNA follows: TGTGCCAGTAGTATTGGCGGATTATCCTACAATGAGCAGTTCTTC.

V and J are TRBV19 and TRBJ2-2, with TRBD2 matching over 9 bases. Germline-derived CDR1 and CDR2 are LNHDA and SQIVND (reference sequence). After removal of 7 bases from V and 4 bases from J, the junction contained 10 bases not matched to a gene. This CDR3 comprises 16 residues. CDR3 bases: TGTGCCAGTACAAGGGACAGCGGGGGGCTCACCGGGGAGCTGTTTTTT. Encoded protein: CASTRDSGGLTGELFF.

CDR3 in amino acids: CASSQDESVPNEQYF. As DNA, the CDR3 is TGTGCCAGCAGCCAAGATGAGTCGGTCCCCAACGAGCAGTACTTC. The rearrangement joins TRBV4-2 to TRBJ2-7; D is unresolved. Trimming cost V 0 bases and J 5 bases, with 14 bases left between them. This CDR3 contains 15 residues. In germline, CDR1 is LGHNA, CDR2 YNFKEQ.

V and J are TRBV19 and TRBJ1-4; unclear D gene. The V gene's germline CDR1 is LNHDA and CDR2 SQIVND (reference sequence). V was pared by 0 bases and J by 4 bases, with 6 bases between. The CDR3 length is 14 residues. CDR3 protein: CASSIDSLNEKLFF. CDR3 sequence (DNA): TGTGCCAGTAGTATAGACAGTCTTAATGAAAAACTGTTTTTT.

The chain recombines TRBV18 with TRBJ2-5, with D unclear. The CDR3 extends over 16 amino acids. CDR1 is KGHSH and CDR2 is LQKENI in the germline V gene. Trimming pared 2 bases from V and 0 bases from J, leaving 13 bases between. The CDR3 loop is CASSPGQLMNQETQYF. In DNA form, the CDR3 reads TGTGCCAGCTCACCAGGGCAGCTCATGAACCAAGAGACCCAGTACTTC.

This clone was counted a single time. The rearrangement joins TRBV2 to TRBJ1-6; D remains ambiguous. CDR1 is SNHLY and CDR2 is FYNNEI in the germline V gene. Between the trimmed V and J ends, which lost 3 bases and 9 bases, there was a span of 18 bases. This CDR3 is 16 amino acids long. CDR3 in amino acids: CASSDSYELGGSPLHF. The CDR3 DNA follows: TGTGCCAGCAGTGACAGCTATGAGCTGGGCGGTTCACCCCTCCACTTT.

For this clone: The junction differs from germline at one of its ends, possibly a read error. The chain joins TRBV7-7 to TRBJ2-6; D not certain. The CDR3 loop spans 15 amino acids. Germline V gene data show CDR1 as SSHAT and CDR2 as FNYEAQ (reference sequence). The CDR3 loop reads CASSPGLSGANVLTF. CDR3 bases: TGTGCTAGCAGCCCCGGTTTGTCTGGGGCCAACGTCCTGACTTTC. The full variable domain, rest sourced from reference TRBV7-7 and TRBJ2-6, is GAGVSQSPRYKVTKRGQDVTLRCDPISSHATLYWYQQALGQGPEFLTYFNYEAQPDKSGLPSDRFSAERPEGSISTLTIQRTEQRDSAMYRCASSPGLSGANVLTFGAGSRLTVL.

The V and J genes are TRBV6-6 and TRBJ1-5, with TRBD1 matching over 8 bases. CDR3 length equals 16 residues. J was trimmed by 6 bases and V by 6 bases; bases with no gene match: 13. Germline CDR1 reads MNHNY; CDR2 reads SVGAGI (reference sequence). The CDR3 loop is CASSRPVQGESQPQHF. Here the CDR3 DNA reads TGTGCCAGCAGCCGTCCCGTACAGGGGGAAAGTCAGCCCCAGCATTTT.

Here the CDR3 reads CAISDFGGGHGYTF. The DNA for the CDR3 is TGTGCCATCAGTGATTTTGGTGGGGGGCACGGCTACACCTTC. This chain connects TRBV10-3 to TRBJ1-2; tentative D call: TRBD1 (6 bases). The germline V gene has CDR1 ENHRY and CDR2 SYGVKD. V was pared by 3 bases and J by 8 bases, with 16 bases between. The CDR3 loop spans 14 amino acids.

The rearrangement joins TRBV4-3 to TRBJ2-7, with a tentative D call TRBD1 (7 bases). The CDR3 spans 16 residues. Trimming removed 0 bases at V and 5 bases at J, with 17 bases between. CDR1 LGHNA and CDR2 YSLEER come from the germline V gene. CDR3 amino acids: CASSQDLRGGGNEQYF. CDR3 bases: TGCGCCAGCAGCCAAGATCTAAGAGGGGGCGGGAACGAGCAGTACTTC.

In this sample, this clone turned up a few times. The chain is built from TRBV2 and TRBJ1-2; D not resolved. CDR3 size: 11 residues. Germline V gene sequence: CDR1 SNHLY, CDR2 FYNNEI. The ends were cut back, 7 bases at V and 2 bases at J, with 5 bases in the middle. The CDR3 region is CASTPNYGYTF. DNA for the CDR3: TGTGCCAGCACTCCAAACTATGGCTACACCTTC.

The count of this clone is one. The V and J genes are TRBV5-1 and TRBJ2-5; 9 bases fit TRBD2. Trimming at V came to 2 bases and at J to 1 base, leaving 3 bases not matched to a gene. Germline CDR1 reads SGHRS; CDR2 reads YFSETQ. This CDR3 is built from 15 residues. DNA of the CDR3: TGCGCCAGCAGCTTCAGCGGGGGGATCCAAGAGACCCAGTACTTC. Its protein product is CASSFSGGIQETQYF.

V usage is TRBV19 and J usage is TRBJ1-1; the match to TRBD1 covers 9 bases. This CDR3 spans 13 amino acids. V lost 6 bases and J lost 1; bases outside the gene matches: 0. Germline-derived CDR1 and CDR2 are LNHDA and SQIVND (reference sequence). DNA for the CDR3: TGTGCCAGTAGGGGACAGGGGAACACTGAAGCTTTCTTT. Amino acids: CASRGQGNTEAFF.

This clone appeared a single time. The V gene is TRBV18, the J gene TRBJ2-7; D is unclear. Germline V gives CDR1 KGHSH, CDR2 LQKENI. This CDR3 region has 14 residues. V was trimmed by 2 bases and J by 6 bases, leaving 14 bases between them. The CDR3 sequence: CASSPSGGTSEQYF. CDR3 DNA: TGTGCCAGCTCACCATCCGGTGGAACATCCGAGCAGTACTTC.

The rearrangement links TRBV5-4 to TRBJ2-7, with 8 bases aligning to TRBD2. The length of the CDR3 is 16 residues. The ends lost 4 bases at V and 5 bases at J; junction bases unmatched: 14. Germline lookup yields CDR1 SGHNT and CDR2 YYREEE (reference sequence). CDR3 sequence (DNA): TGTGCCAGCAGCCGCCTAGGGAGCGGGGGTCTGGACGAGCAGTACTTC. Translation: CASSRLGSGGLDEQYF.

The J gene is TRBJ1-1, the V gene TRBV5-4; 7 nucleotides align to TRBD1. The CDR3 totals 15 residues. Per germline, CDR1 SGHNT and CDR2 YYREEE (reference sequence). V shed 3 bases and J 7 bases; nucleotides not matched to a gene: 12. The DNA of the CDR3 is TGTGCCAGCAGCTCCGGACAGGCGGAATGGGATGAAGCTTTCTTT. The encoded protein is CASSSGQAEWDEAFF.

CDR3 DNA sequence: TGCGCCAGCAGCGAACAGGGGGCGAGTTCACCCCTCCACTTT. The encoded protein is CASSEQGASSPLHF. The chain uses TRBV5-1 and TRBJ1-6, with TRBD1 matching over 9 bases. Looked up from germline, CDR1 is SGHRS and CDR2 is YFSETQ. The CDR3 is 14 residues long. With 4 bases clipped from V and 9 bases from J, the junction kept 5 bases outside the gene matches.

The chain has TRBV5-8 and TRBJ2-2; D remains unclear. Germline values: CDR1 SGHTS, CDR2 YDEGEE. V was clipped by 4 bases and J by 0 bases, with 7 bases between them. CDR3 length equals 14 residues. This chain's CDR3 is CASSGRANTGELFF. CDR3 bases: TGTGCCAGCAGCGGACGAGCGAACACCGGGGAGCTGTTTTTT.

This chain uses TRBV4-3 with TRBJ2-5; 10 nucleotides line up with TRBD2. The CDR3 is 17 residues long. V shed 4 bases and J 2 bases; nucleotides not matched to a gene: 10. Germline CDR1 is LGHNA and CDR2 is YSLEER. CDR3 protein: CASSRALASGGQETQYF. The CDR3 region has the DNA TGCGCCAGCAGCCGGGCTTTGGCTAGCGGGGGACAAGAGACCCAGTACTTC.

The table lists this clone with a count of one. The chain is built from TRBV28 and TRBJ1-5; D remains ambiguous. Per the germline V gene, CDR1 is MDHEN and CDR2 is SYDVKM. Trimming took 5 bases from V and 5 from J, leaving 22 bases between them. The CDR3 runs to 17 residues. The CDR3 nucleotides read TGTGCCAGCAGTCGTCTTAGGTTGAATCCAAGGGATCAGCCCCAGCATTTT. Its translation: CASSRLRLNPRDQPQHF.

The rearrangement joins TRBV6-6 to TRBJ1-1; 7 bases are shared with TRBD1. With V trimmed by 7 bases and J by 1 base, 6 bases remained unmatched. Germline CDR1 is MNHNY and CDR2 is SVGAGI (reference sequence). The CDR3 is made up of 14 amino acids. CDR3 residues: CASTRQGGNTEAFF. The CDR3, as DNA: TGTGCCAGCACCAGACAGGGTGGGAACACTGAAGCTTTCTTT.

The chain recombines TRBV5-4 with TRBJ2-3, with D perhaps matching TRBD2 (5 bases). The CDR3 length is 14 residues. V was cut by 1 base and J by 4 bases, with 10 bases left in between. The germline V gene encodes CDR1 SGHNT and CDR2 YYREEE (reference sequence). The CDR3 coding sequence is TGTGCCAGCAGCTTGCGATCGGAGGCAGATACGCAGTATTTT. Translated, it gives CASSLRSEADTQYF.

The rearrangement links TRBV7-9 to TRBJ1-5; D is perhaps TRBD1 (6 bases). Germline V lookup: CDR1 SEHNR, CDR2 FQNEAQ (reference sequence). Trimming pared 5 bases from V and 3 bases from J, leaving 8 bases between. The length of the CDR3 is 13 residues. The CDR3 is CASSNRDNQPQHF. As DNA, the CDR3 is TGTGCCAGCAGCAACAGGGACAATCAGCCCCAGCATTTT.